Described below is a single T cell receptor beta chain sequence and its context. Original handling: For nucleated cells, counts were estimated from reference gene primer amplification. The data were produced by immunoSEQ multiplex PCR, yet TCRdb's version contains in-frame clones alone and is incomplete. V and J calls and clone size are copied from that table; D and trimming were computed from the DNA. Counted here are some 260,000 clones, around 89% occurring once; the ten biggest clones make up about 9.3%. The sample belongs to a study of blood T cell repertoires in COVID-19. Germline CDR1 SGHRS, CDR2 YFSETQ. V lost 3 bases to trimming and J lost 6 bases; unmatched junction nucleotides: 1. CDR3 length: 12 amino acids.

The sample was PBMCs or T cells enriched from blood (not recorded which). V is TRBV5-1 and J is TRBJ2-7; 9 bases map to TRBD1. This clonotype was sampled from a man in his forties or fifties who had recovered from COVID-19. The CDR3 region has the DNA TGCGCCAGCAGCTGGGACAGGGCCGAGCAGTACTTC. It is translated as CASSWDRAEQYF.